This TCR beta chain was sequenced for a study of T cells in Graves' hyperthyroidism and ophthalmopathy. The sample holds many counts of this clonotype. Regions amplified from RNA transcripts were the TCR beta CDR3 regions. RT-PCR in the first round (using the HTBI primer set) targeted the TCR CDR3. TCRdb reprocessed the multiplex PCR reads with MiXCR, giving one entry per CDR3 protein. The repertoire holds a few hundred thousand distinct CDR3 sequences, with around 16% as singletons. This receptor was taken from a woman between 18 and 29 years old with Graves' hyperthyroidism that later progressed to Graves' ophthalmopathy. Input material: blood.

DNA of the CDR3: TGTGCCAGCAGCTTAGCGGGGTCATATTACGAGCAGTACTTC. As protein: CASSLAGSYYEQYF. This chain joins TRBV7-2 and TRBJ2-7; no clear D. This CDR3 region has 14 residues. Trimming took off 0 bases at V and 4 bases at J, with 10 bases between the two ends. CDR1 is SGHTA and CDR2 is FQGNSA in the germline V gene.